What follows describes a single TCR beta chain. What this receptor recognizes is not known. No much larger clone exists at a distance of one base, and base qualities are not known. The data belong to a study of response to subunit inactivated influenza vaccine (dated 2018 in TCRdb). For the study in its entirety: Deep quantitative profiling of the T cell receptor repertoire was used in the study to follow responses to a trivalent subunit inactivated influenza vaccine. Here is what the overall study found, with its caveats: It was suggested by the authors that each seasonal influenza vaccination may recruit only a limited number of new T cells.

The library relied on RT-PCR. For sequencing, an Illumina HiSeq 2500 was employed. TCRdb reanalyzed the raw reads on its own, using fastp at Q25 for trimming and MiXCR for clone calling, and kept in-frame beta chains. For every CDR3 protein sequence, its rows merge into one entry that carries the most common genes and DNA. The sample table shows approximately 170,000 distinct CDR3 sequences, and 14% are seen once. Clones ranked in the top ten supply about 25% of the sample. The input for sequencing was CD8+ T cells sorted from PBMCs, taken approximately 5 days after vaccination. The TCR was taken from a man aged 45-60 years who received an inactivated influenza vaccine. Donor details come from another sample of the same person, matched by shared clones.

CDR3 sequence: CATSAWPGTAQYNEQFF. The bases read TGTGCCACCAGTGCCTGGCCCGGGACGGCCCAATACAATGAGCAGTTCTTC. The V and J segments used are TRBV24-1 and TRBJ2-1; the D region is possibly TRBD1 or TRBD2, each matching across 5 bases. Deletion took 5 bases off V and 4 bases off J, with a span of 20 bases between the germline ends. The CDR3 runs 17 residues from the cysteine to the phenylalanine. The read is trimmed to its CDR3 DNA, 51 bases read in frame from base 1. From a lookup of the germline V gene, CDR1 and CDR2 are KGHDR and SFDVKD.